Shown below are 32 T cell receptor beta chains from a single sample sequenced in a study of CD8 T cells in ankylosing spondylitis. TCRdb reprocessed the 5' RACE reads with MiXCR, giving one entry per CDR3 protein. The sample shows more than 250,000 distinct CDR3 sequences, 11% of them seen only once. The sample taken for sequencing was blood, either unsorted or a sorted T cell fraction (not recorded which). These receptors originate from a female donor with ankylosing spondylitis or in good health (not recorded which).

This clonotype was seen many times. The chain links TRBV10-3 to TRBJ2-6; D is ambiguous. Germline CDR1 reads ENHRY; CDR2 reads SYGVKD. The CDR3 consists of 14 residues. The V end lost 3 bases, the J end lost 1 base, and 4 bases lay between the germline ends. CDR3 sequence (DNA): TGTGCCATCAGTGAATGGTCTGGGGCCAACGTCCTGACTTTC. This translates into CAISEWSGANVLTF.

This clonotype was seen more than once but under ten times. The chain links TRBV7-2 to TRBJ2-7, with D uncertain. Looked up from germline, CDR1 is SGHTA and CDR2 is FQGNSA. V shed 1 base and J shed 3 bases, with 7 bases lying between them. This CDR3 is 13 amino acids long. The CDR3 sequence: CASSLELIYEQYF. The DNA for the CDR3 is TGTGCCAGCAGCTTAGAACTGATCTACGAGCAGTACTTC.

This clonotype was seen ten or more times. This chain links TRBV12-3 or TRBV12-4 with TRBJ2-5; TRBD2 might be the D (5 bases). The ends were cut back, 8 bases at V and 5 bases at J, with 9 bases in the middle. The length of the CDR3 is 11 residues. This CDR3 is CASGRLETQYF. The CDR3 DNA sequence: TGTGCCAGCGGGAGATTGGAGACCCAGTACTTC.

The chain carries TRBV20-1 and TRBJ2-3; unclear D gene. CDR1 is DFQATT, CDR2 SNEGSKA, per germline (reference sequence). The CDR3 runs 13 residues. Trimming removed 1 base from V and 7 bases from J, with 12 bases in between. CDR3 in amino acids: CSARGLHGHTQYF. CDR3 in DNA: TGCAGTGCTAGAGGCCTGCACGGTCATACGCAGTATTTT.

This clonotype came up many times. This chain links TRBV7-9 with TRBJ2-7, with 7 bases aligning to TRBD1. From germline, CDR1 is SEHNR and CDR2 FQNEAQ (reference sequence). After removal of 6 bases from V and 0 bases from J, the junction contained 8 bases not matched to a gene. The CDR3 runs to 15 residues. CDR3 sequence reads: CASSLDRSDSYEQYF. CDR3 DNA sequence: TGTGCCAGCAGTTTGGACAGGTCCGACTCCTACGAGCAGTACTTC.

This clonotype was picked up many times. The V gene is TRBV9, the J gene TRBJ2-5; D is uncertain. Trimming removed 0 bases from V and 7 bases from J, with 7 bases in between. The CDR3 is 12 residues long. Germline values: CDR1 SGDLS, CDR2 YYNGEE. Here the CDR3 DNA reads TGTGCCAGCAGCGTAGAGTGGGGGACCCAGTACTTC. Its translation is CASSVEWGTQYF.

This clonotype was counted at least ten times. This chain uses TRBV20-1 with TRBJ2-1; 7 bases are shared with TRBD1. The germline V gene has CDR1 DFQATT and CDR2 SNEGSKA (reference sequence). V dropped 8 bases and J dropped 2; count of bases not matched to a gene: 3. This CDR3 is built from 12 residues. In DNA, the CDR3 is TGCAGTTCTCAGGGGGCCTACAATGAGCAGTTCTTC. Residues: CSSQGAYNEQFF.

This chain connects TRBV5-1 to TRBJ2-5; possibly TRBD1 or TRBD2 for D (6 bases each). The germline V gene has CDR1 SGHRS and CDR2 YFSETQ. V dropped 4 bases and J dropped 3 bases, with 13 bases sitting between them. The CDR3 has 14 residues. The CDR3 sequence is CASSPLGGEETQYF. The CDR3 region has the DNA TGCGCCAGCAGCCCCCTCGGGGGCGAAGAGACCCAGTACTTC.

About this clonotype itself: This may stem from a read error, because a much larger clone lies one nucleotide away. The gene calls are TRBV7-2 and TRBJ1-5; D remains unclear. The ends were cut back, 5 bases at V and 3 bases at J, with 11 bases in the middle. This CDR3 is built from 14 residues. Germline-derived CDR1 and CDR2 are SGHTA and FQGNSA. CDR3 nucleotides: TGTGCCAGCAGCATAGGGCGACCCAATCAGCCCCAGCATTTT. Its protein product is CASSIGRPNQPQHF.

This rearrangement joins TRBV7-9 to TRBJ2-5, with unresolved D. With 9 bases removed from V and 1 base from J, the gap between germline ends came to 12 bases. CDR1 and CDR2 (germline): SEHNR, FQNEAQ (reference sequence). The CDR3 is 13 residues long. CDR3 loop: CARRTWFQETQYF. CDR3 DNA: TGTGCCAGGAGAACTTGGTTCCAAGAGACCCAGTACTTC.

In this sample, this clonotype turned up many times. The rearrangement uses TRBV28 and TRBJ2-7, with a possible D match to TRBD1 (5 bases). Germline lookup yields CDR1 MDHEN and CDR2 SYDVKM. The CDR3 runs to 16 residues. The germline V and J ends were trimmed by 4 bases and 5 bases, with 21 bases remaining between them. The CDR3 coding sequence is TGTGCCAGCAGTTCTCTGGGTAGGGGTTTGCCCCACGAGCAGTACTTC. It is translated as CASSSLGRGLPHEQYF. The entire variable domain, with the rest obtained from reference TRBV28 and TRBJ2-7, is as follows: DVKVTQSSRYLVKRTGEKVFLECVQDMDHENMFWYRQDPGLGLRLIYFSYDVKMKEKGDIPEGYSVSREKKERFSLILESASTNQTSMYLCASSSLGRGLPHEQYFGPGTRLTVT.

The chain joins TRBV6-5 to TRBJ2-2; a weak D match, TRBD2 (6 bases). The germline CDR1 and CDR2 sequences are MNHEY and SVGAGI. This CDR3 has 16 amino acids. V dropped 1 base and J dropped 0 bases, with 9 bases sitting between them. The CDR3 DNA reads as TGTGCCAGCAGTTACTTGGGGACTTCGAACACCGGGGAGCTGTTTTTT. This sequence encodes CASSYLGTSNTGELFF.

This clonotype was counted at least ten times. The rearrangement uses TRBV7-2 and TRBJ2-7; no firm D call. Trimming removed 0 bases at V and 2 bases at J, with 8 bases between. CDR1 is SGHTA, CDR2 FQGNSA, per germline. This CDR3 is built from 14 residues. The CDR3 region has the DNA TGTGCCAGCAGCTTAGCGGACGGACCCTACGAGCAGTACTTC. This gives the protein CASSLADGPYEQYF.

The table lists this clonotype with a few counts. A much larger clone lies a single base off, so this may be a read error. The genes are TRBV7-2 and TRBJ2-3; 8 nucleotides line up with TRBD2. This CDR3 is built from 14 residues. Germline trimming cut 5 bases from V and 0 bases from J; bases unmatched to any gene: 1. Looked up from germline, CDR1 is SGHTA and CDR2 is FQGNSA. CDR3 residues: CASSPSGSTDTQYF. The CDR3 bases are TGTGCCAGCAGCCCTAGCGGGAGCACAGATACGCAGTATTTT.

This clonotype was recorded at least ten times. This chain connects TRBV15 to TRBJ2-7; 7 bases are a match to TRBD1. The trim removed 1 base at V and 1 base at J, leaving 1 base unmatched. Germline V gene lookup returns CDR1 LNHNV and CDR2 YYDKDF (reference sequence). This CDR3 spans 14 amino acids. CDR3 coding DNA: TGTGCCACCAGCAGAGGGGACAGTTCCTACGAGCAGTACTTC. The encoded protein is CATSRGDSSYEQYF.

The chain employs TRBV28 and TRBJ1-6; unclear D gene. V lost 7 bases, J lost 9 bases, and 10 bases lay in between. The CDR3 is 12 residues long. Germline V gene sequence: CDR1 MDHEN, CDR2 SYDVKM. The DNA for the CDR3 is TGTGCCAGCACTAGGCCGGGTTCACCCCTCCACTTT. It is translated as CASTRPGSPLHF.

The sample holds many counts of this clonotype. The chain has TRBV6-2 or TRBV6-3 and TRBJ2-7; D is unresolved. There are 13 residues in the CDR3. Germline CDR1 reads MNHEY; CDR2 reads SVGEGT. Trimming stripped 2 bases from V and 12 bases from J, with 17 bases between. DNA for the CDR3: TGTGCCAGCAGTTACACCCAAGAACAATTTCGGTACTTC. Residues: CASSYTQEQFRYF.

This chain uses TRBV6-1 with TRBJ1-2, with 8 bases identical to TRBD1. V gave up 6 bases and J gave up 8 bases; unmatched junction bases: 14. There are 15 residues in the CDR3. Germline assignment: CDR1 MNHNS and CDR2 SASEGT. The CDR3 loop is CASRSEAGTGLGYTF. CDR3 coding DNA: TGTGCCAGCAGGTCCGAGGCGGGGACAGGACTCGGCTACACCTTC.

For this clonotype: Being one base from a much bigger clone, this may be a read error. The chain couples TRBV7-8 to TRBJ2-5; D uncertain. Germline CDR1 is SGHVS and CDR2 is FQNEAQ. This CDR3 region has 12 residues. CDR3 protein: CACSLSFETQYF. The CDR3 DNA follows: TGTGCCTGCAGCTTAAGTTTCGAGACCCAGTACTTC.

This clonotype was recorded a few times. J is TRBJ2-5 and V is TRBV7-9, with TRBD2 identical over 9 bases. V gave up 6 bases and J gave up 1 base; unmatched junction bases: 3. Per the germline V gene, CDR1 is SEHNR and CDR2 is FQNEAQ (reference sequence). The CDR3 runs 14 residues. CDR3 sequence (DNA): TGTGCCAGCAGGACACTAGCGGGCCAAGAGACCCAGTACTTC. Residues: CASRTLAGQETQYF.

Only one count was recorded for this clonotype. The germline gene is not matched at one end of the junction; a read error may be the cause. In nucleotides, the CDR3 is TGTGACAGCAGCTCGCAGGGTGGTCAGCCCCAGCATTTT. Amino acids: CDSSSQGGQPQHF. The chain uses TRBV7-9 and TRBJ1-5, with a tentative D call TRBD1 (5 bases). Germline CDR1 and CDR2: SEHNR and FQNEAQ (reference sequence). This CDR3 contains 13 residues.

J is TRBJ2-2 and V is TRBV6-5; 7 bases agree with TRBD2. Trimming removed 2 bases from V and 2 bases from J; junction bases left unmatched: 2. This CDR3 contains 15 residues. In germline, CDR1 is MNHEY, CDR2 SVGAGI. In DNA, the CDR3 is TGTGCCAGCAGTTACCCGGGGGGAAACACCGGGGAGCTGTTTTTT. It specifies CASSYPGGNTGELFF.

Regarding this clonotype: This may arise from a read error, as a much more abundant clone is one base away. This chain joins TRBV6-5 and TRBJ2-3; no clear D gene. The germline CDR1 and CDR2 sequences are MNHEY and SVGAGI. The CDR3 length is 13 residues. CDR3 protein: CASIMSGTDMQYF. CDR3 in DNA: TGTGCCAGCATTATGTCTGGCACAGATATGCAGTATTTT.

This clonotype was counted ten times or more. The chain couples TRBV6-5 to TRBJ2-3; the D is unclear. Between the trimmed V and J ends, which lost 5 bases and 7 bases, there was a span of 19 bases. The CDR3 has 15 residues. Germline loops: CDR1 MNHEY, CDR2 SVGAGI. CDR3 DNA sequence: TGTGCCAGCAGTGACCCTAGTACCGCTGCGAATACGCAGTATTTT. It is translated as CASSDPSTAANTQYF.

This clonotype was seen a handful of times. The rearrangement uses TRBV5-1 and TRBJ1-2, with 11 bases identical to TRBD1. Trimming took 3 bases from V and 10 from J; bases not matched to a gene: 8. This CDR3 spans 14 amino acids. CDR1 is SGHRS and CDR2 is YFSETQ in the germline V gene. The CDR3 reads CASSSGQGVQDYTF. CDR3 nucleotide sequence: TGCGCCAGCAGCTCGGGACAGGGGGTGCAGGACTACACCTTC.

This clonotype was seen only a few times. V usage is TRBV24-1 and J usage is TRBJ2-3; D not resolved. Germline lookup yields CDR1 KGHDR and CDR2 SFDVKD. This CDR3 spans 14 amino acids. The V and J ends lost 0 bases and 5 bases respectively, with 8 bases between them. The CDR3 bases are TGTGCCACCAGTGATTTGGGGATAGGAGATACGCAGTATTTT. It yields the protein CATSDLGIGDTQYF.

V usage is TRBV10-3 and J usage is TRBJ2-1; TRBD2 aligns across 11 bases. V lost 2 bases and J lost 9; bases outside the gene matches: 21. Germline CDR1 is ENHRY and CDR2 is SYGVKD. CDR3 size: 20 residues. The CDR3: CAISETPRLAGIGGSSEQFF. The CDR3 DNA is TGTGCCATCAGTGAGACCCCCCGACTAGCGGGGATAGGCGGGTCAAGTGAGCAGTTCTTC.

Only a few counts were recorded for this clonotype. This chain connects TRBV5-1 to TRBJ2-3, with TRBD1 matching over 8 bases. The CDR3 consists of 15 residues. CDR1 SGHRS and CDR2 YFSETQ come from the germline V gene. V gave up 3 bases and J gave up 2 bases; unmatched junction bases: 5. The CDR3 nucleotides read TGCGCCAGCAGCTCCAGGGGGCTGAACACAGATACGCAGTATTTT. Amino acid sequence: CASSSRGLNTDTQYF.

Here the CDR3 reads CSGHGPGSTTTMNTEAFF. CDR3 coding DNA: TGCAGTGGCCACGGGCCGGGCTCGACAACTACCATGAACACTGAAGCTTTCTTT. V and J are TRBV20-1 and TRBJ1-1; D unclear. Per the germline V gene, CDR1 is DFQATT and CDR2 is SNEGSKA (reference sequence). The CDR3 contains 18 residues. Trimming removed 7 bases from V and 0 bases from J, with 27 bases in between.

This clonotype was detected only a few times. The rearrangement uses TRBV9 and TRBJ1-4; maybe TRBD1 (6 bases). Looked up from germline, CDR1 is SGDLS and CDR2 is YYNGEE. CDR3 length: 15 residues. Trimming removed 0 bases from V and 4 bases from J, with 10 bases in between. As DNA, the CDR3 is TGTGCCAGCAGCGTAGCGCAGGGGTATAATGAAAAACTGTTTTTT. This gives the protein CASSVAQGYNEKLFF. The whole variable domain, remainder taken from reference TRBV9 and TRBJ1-4, is DSGVTQTPKHLITATGQRVTLRCSPRSGDLSVYWYQQSLDQGLQFLIQYYNGEERAKGNILERFSAQQFPDLHSELNLSSLELGDSALYFCASSVAQGYNEKLFFGSGTQLSVL.

CDR3 DNA sequence: TGTGCCAGCAGCCGGGTAGGACAACCGAACACCGGGGAGCTGTTTTTT. This encodes CASSRVGQPNTGELFF. The chain recombines TRBV5-6 with TRBJ2-2; possibly TRBD1 for D (5 bases). The CDR3 contains 16 residues. Germline V CDR1 and CDR2: SGHDT, YYEEEE. Deletions cut 4 bases from V and 0 bases from J, with 13 bases between.

The rearrangement uses TRBV11-2 and TRBJ2-3; 8 bases are shared with TRBD2. The trim removed 0 bases at V and 6 bases at J, leaving 11 bases unmatched. The CDR3 spans 17 residues. From germline, CDR1 is SGHAT and CDR2 FQNNGV. CDR3 region: CASSLDPLGASGDTQYF. As DNA, the CDR3 is TGTGCCAGCAGCTTAGACCCCTTGGGGGCTAGCGGGGATACGCAGTATTTT.